This TCR beta chain was retrieved from a study of identifying expanded T cells in peripheral blood. Measured with immunoSEQ multiplex PCR; TCRdb has only the in-frame clones, and not every one. Found here are about 100,000 clones, approximately 88% of them singletons; the top ten hold 5.5%. Broader study findings: Over approximately two and four weeks, about 15 and 19 clones changed, versus around 1.2 between replicates.

A note on this clone: Its antigen is unidentified.

The V gene's germline CDR1 is SNHLY and CDR2 FYNNEI. This CDR3 is built from 14 residues. V dropped 6 bases and J dropped 1 base, with 11 bases sitting between them. The chain employs TRBV2 and TRBJ2-3; the D gene is possibly TRBD2 (6 bases). Material for sequencing was blood. This TCR came from a person aged 18-70 years in good health. The CDR3 DNA reads TGTGCCAGCAGGGTGGGGGGTGGCACAGATACGCAGTATTTT. This encodes CASRVGGGTDTQYF.